This T cell receptor beta chain was sequenced for a study of patients and donors after allogeneic stem cell transplantation. TCRdb used MiXCR to reprocess the RT-PCR reads, holding one entry per CDR3 protein. The sample records 2,000 to 3,000 distinct CDR3 sequences, about 4% being singletons. Trimming shortened V by 5 bases and J by 4 bases, and 1 base separated the two germline ends. Germline CDR1 SQVTM, CDR2 ANQGSEA. CDR3 length: 9 residues. The table lists this clonotype with many counts. Sequenced input: blood, either unsorted or a sorted T cell fraction (not recorded which). The gene calls are TRBV29-1 and TRBJ2-3; D call uncertain. The clonotype originates from a human donor who was either an allogeneic HSCT recipient or a stem cell or donor lymphocyte infusion donor (not recorded which). It is not recorded whose cells these are; they may come from a transplant donor. CDR3 DNA: TGCAGCGTTCCAGATACGCAGTATTTT. Translated: CSVPDTQYF.